The 12 T cell receptor beta chains reported below all come from one sample, sequenced in a study of long-term antiretroviral therapy in people with HIV. It was version v3.0 of the immunoSEQ assay that was run at survey level. Produced via immunoSEQ multiplex PCR; TCRdb's table is partial and in-frame only. Among around 12,000 clones listed, 77% were seen once. The sample consisted of unsorted PBMCs, taken 0.5 years before starting antiretroviral therapy. These receptors were collected from a woman between 40 and 55 years old with HIV.

The chain recombines TRBV5-1 with TRBJ2-7; TRBD1 agrees at 7 bases. This CDR3 has 14 amino acids. Germline V gives CDR1 SGHRS, CDR2 YFSETQ. V lost 3 bases, J lost 3 bases, and 6 bases stayed unmatched. The CDR3 loop reads CASSSPGQSYEQYF. In DNA, the CDR3 is TGCGCCAGCAGCTCCCCGGGACAGAGCTACGAGCAGTACTTC.

This chain joins TRBV5-8 and TRBJ1-3; D gene uncertain. Looked up from germline, CDR1 is SGHTS and CDR2 is YDEGEE. CDR3 length: 15 residues. V was cut by 0 bases and J by 0 bases, with 7 bases left in between. CDR3 nucleotide sequence: TGTGCCAGCAGCTTGGATTTTGACTCTGGAAACACCATATATTTT. It codes for CASSLDFDSGNTIYF.

The chain combines TRBV15 with TRBJ2-3; perhaps D is TRBD1 or TRBD2 (6 bases each). CDR3 length equals 16 residues. V was shortened by 1 base and J by 4 bases, with 15 bases between the two germline ends. Germline lookup yields CDR1 LNHNV and CDR2 YYDKDF (reference sequence). CDR3 DNA sequence: TGTGCCACCAGCAGAGGACTTCTGGGGGGCCCAGATACGCAGTATTTT. This gives the protein CATSRGLLGGPDTQYF.

This chain links TRBV18 with TRBJ1-5, with no clear D. This CDR3 spans 13 amino acids. Germline V CDR1 and CDR2: KGHSH, LQKENI. Between the trimmed V and J ends, which lost 2 bases and 5 bases, there was a span of 7 bases. The CDR3 region is CASSPTTDQPQHF. CDR3 in DNA: TGTGCCAGCTCACCAACTACGGATCAGCCCCAGCATTTT.

This clone was found a few times. J is TRBJ1-2 and V is TRBV9; no reliable D call. Germline V gene sequence: CDR1 SGDLS, CDR2 YYNGEE. The CDR3 spans 14 residues. V was pared by 1 base and J by 4 bases, with 11 bases between. This chain's CDR3 is CASSVPPETYGYTF. CDR3 nucleotides: TGTGCCAGCAGCGTACCGCCGGAAACCTATGGCTACACCTTC.

The V call is TRBV6-6, the J call TRBJ2-7, with D possibly TRBD1 on 6 matching bases. CDR3 size: 15 residues. V was shortened by 4 bases and J by 2 bases, with 15 bases between the two germline ends. Germline CDR1 and CDR2: MNHNY and SVGAGI (reference sequence). CDR3 protein: CASSFLSQGPYEQYF. The CDR3 DNA sequence: TGTGCCAGCAGTTTCCTTTCACAGGGCCCCTACGAGCAGTACTTC.

The chain recombines TRBV6-5 with TRBJ1-2; maybe TRBD1 (5 bases). Trimming took 2 bases from V and 7 from J, leaving 14 bases between them. The CDR3 runs to 14 residues. CDR1 and CDR2 (germline): MNHEY, SVGAGI. Here the CDR3 DNA reads TGTGCCAGCAGTTACGAGGCGGGGGGGTTTGGCTACACCTTC. As protein: CASSYEAGGFGYTF.

The chain employs TRBV7-9 and TRBJ2-7, with 7 nucleotides matching TRBD2. The length of the CDR3 is 12 residues. Germline lookup yields CDR1 SEHNR and CDR2 FQNEAQ (reference sequence). The V and J ends lost 6 bases and 3 bases, in that order; junction bases with no gene match: 2. The CDR3 DNA reads TGTGCCAGCAGTCGGGACTACTACGAGCAGTACTTC. Protein sequence: CASSRDYYEQYF.

The chain is built from TRBV9 and TRBJ2-3; D is perhaps TRBD1 or TRBD2 (5 bases each). V was clipped by 0 bases and J by 0 bases, with 8 bases between them. Germline CDR1 SGDLS, CDR2 YYNGEE. The CDR3 covers 15 residues. The CDR3 nucleotides read TGTGCCAGCAGCGTAGACGGGGCTAGCACAGATACGCAGTATTTT. Its translation: CASSVDGASTDTQYF.

The rearrangement joins TRBV4-2 to TRBJ2-7; tentative D call: TRBD2 (5 bases). The germline V gene has CDR1 LGHNA and CDR2 YNFKEQ. V lost 0 bases, J lost 4 bases, and 19 bases lay in between. The CDR3 is 17 amino acids. The DNA of the CDR3 is TGTGCCAGCAGCCAAGATCTTCGAGGGCCCTACCTGTACGAGCAGTACTTC. As protein: CASSQDLRGPYLYEQYF.

V and J are TRBV15 and TRBJ2-1, with 7 nucleotides matching TRBD2. The V gene end was trimmed by 2 bases and the J gene end by 1 base; junction bases not matched to a gene: 5. In germline, CDR1 is LNHNV, CDR2 YYDKDF (reference sequence). The length of the CDR3 is 16 residues. CDR3 sequence (DNA): TGTGCCACCAGCAGACAACTTAGCGGGTCCTACAATGAGCAGTTCTTC. Protein product: CATSRQLSGSYNEQFF.

This chain connects TRBV7-9 to TRBJ2-7; D ambiguous. CDR1 and CDR2 from the germline V gene are SEHNR and FQNEAQ (reference sequence). The CDR3 extends over 13 amino acids. Trimming shortened V by 4 bases and J by 7 bases, and 14 bases separated the two germline ends. The CDR3 spells CASSSPIGREQYF. The CDR3 nucleotides are TGTGCCAGCAGCTCACCCATAGGGCGGGAGCAGTACTTC.